This entry lists 7 T cell receptor beta chains sequenced from one sample in a study of cytomegalovirus exposure and HLA in healthy donors (dated by TCRdb to 2017 to 2019). Library preparation employed the immunoSEQ multiplex PCR assay. For the multiplex PCR, a mixture combining 60 forward primers for TCR Vbeta segments and 13 reverse primers for TCR Jbeta segments was used. Held by TCRdb, this immuneACCESS table contains in-frame sequences only and omits some clones. Under half of the omission traces to an unresolved V gene where checked; the cause of the rest is unknown. This sample has 180,000 or so clones in its table, and about four fifths of those were observed once. The ten largest account for about 2.1% of the sample. The sequenced sample was PBMCs. These receptors were obtained from a woman aged 30 to 39 in good health and CMV-seronegative.

The chain employs TRBV27 and TRBJ2-7; D is unresolved. CDR1 is MNHEY and CDR2 is SMNVEV in the germline V gene (reference sequence). The CDR3 has 11 amino acids. Trimming cost V 8 bases and J 3 bases, with 8 bases left between them. The CDR3 nucleotides read TGTGCCAGCTCAGGTAACTACGAGCAGTACTTC. Protein: CASSGNYEQYF.

The rearrangement links TRBV7-9 to TRBJ1-1; D gene ambiguous. CDR1 is SEHNR, CDR2 FQNEAQ, per germline (reference sequence). The V end was cut by 5 bases, the J end by 10 bases, with 17 bases between. The CDR3 totals 13 residues. CDR3: CASSRGRGVGAFF. In DNA form, the CDR3 reads TGTGCCAGCAGCCGCGGGCGCGGGGTAGGAGCTTTCTTT.

The gene calls are TRBV4-3 and TRBJ2-7, with TRBD2 as a possible D gene (5 bases). Deletions cut 4 bases from V and 5 bases from J, with 12 bases between. The CDR3 totals 13 residues. The germline V gene has CDR1 LGHNA and CDR2 YSLEER. For the CDR3, the DNA is TGCGCCAGCAGCCCGCTCTACGGGGACGAGCAGTACTTC. Its translation is CASSPLYGDEQYF.

The rearrangement uses TRBV7-9 and TRBJ2-7, with no clear D. This CDR3 is built from 14 residues. V lost 5 bases and J 0 bases, leaving 11 bases between the germline ends. Germline lookup yields CDR1 SEHNR and CDR2 FQNEAQ (reference sequence). The chain's CDR3 is CASSVVSSSYEQYF. The CDR3 DNA reads TGTGCCAGCAGCGTAGTTTCGAGCTCCTACGAGCAGTACTTC.

The chain combines TRBV14 with TRBJ1-4, with a weak D call TRBD1 (5 bases). Germline V gene data show CDR1 as SGHDN and CDR2 as FVKESK. The CDR3 covers 16 residues. Trimming removed 0 bases from V and 7 bases from J, with 15 bases in between. The CDR3 nucleotides read TGTGCCAGCAGCCAAGATCTGGGTAAAAGGGGTGAAAAACTGTTTTTT. Its protein product is CASSQDLGKRGEKLFF. Full variable domain (rest looked up from reference TRBV14 and TRBJ1-4): EAGVTQFPSHSVIEKGQTVTLRCDPISGHDNLYWYRRVMGKEIKFLLHFVKESKQDESGMPNNRFLAERTGGTYSTLKVQPAELEDSGVYFCASSQDLGKRGEKLFFGSGTQLSVL.

The chain links TRBV9 to TRBJ2-5, with 8 bases lining up with TRBD1. The DNA end is a closer match to TRBJ2-7, so the J assignment may be wrong. Germline V lookup: CDR1 SGDLS, CDR2 YYNGEE. The CDR3 has 14 residues. The CDR3 DNA is TGTGCCAGCAGCCTCACCGGACAGGGCTACGAGCAGTACTTC. Protein sequence: CASSLTGQGYEQYF.

V is TRBV28 and J is TRBJ1-6; tentatively, D is TRBD1 (5 bases). The germline V gene encodes CDR1 MDHEN and CDR2 SYDVKM. CDR3 length equals 15 residues. The ends were cut back, 1 base at V and 7 bases at J, with 11 bases in the middle. The CDR3 sequence is CASSLSGDFNSPLHF. The CDR3 bases are TGTGCCAGCAGTTTATCCGGGGACTTCAATTCACCCCTCCACTTT.